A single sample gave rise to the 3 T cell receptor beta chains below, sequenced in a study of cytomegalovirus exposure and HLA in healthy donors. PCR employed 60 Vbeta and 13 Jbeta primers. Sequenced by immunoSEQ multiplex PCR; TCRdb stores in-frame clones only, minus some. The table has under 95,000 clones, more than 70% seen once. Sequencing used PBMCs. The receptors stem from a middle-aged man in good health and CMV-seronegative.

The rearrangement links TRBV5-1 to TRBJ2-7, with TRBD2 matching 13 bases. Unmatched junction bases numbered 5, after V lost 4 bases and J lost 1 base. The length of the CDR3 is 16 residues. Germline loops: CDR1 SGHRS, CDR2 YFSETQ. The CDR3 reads CASSPTSGGLSYEQYF. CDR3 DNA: TGCGCCAGCAGCCCGACTAGCGGGGGGCTATCCTACGAGCAGTACTTC.

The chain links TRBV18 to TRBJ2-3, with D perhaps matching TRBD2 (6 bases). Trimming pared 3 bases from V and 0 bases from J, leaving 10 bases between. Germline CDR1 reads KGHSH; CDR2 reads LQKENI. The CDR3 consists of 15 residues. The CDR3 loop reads CASSPLASSTDTQYF. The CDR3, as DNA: TGTGCCAGCTCACCGCTAGCGTCTAGCACAGATACGCAGTATTTT.

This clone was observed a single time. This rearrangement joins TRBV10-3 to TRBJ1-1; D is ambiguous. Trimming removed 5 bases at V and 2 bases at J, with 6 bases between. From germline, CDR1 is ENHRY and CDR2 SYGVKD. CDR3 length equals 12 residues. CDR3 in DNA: TGTGCCATCAGTAAATTAAACACTGAAGCTTTCTTT. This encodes CAISKLNTEAFF.